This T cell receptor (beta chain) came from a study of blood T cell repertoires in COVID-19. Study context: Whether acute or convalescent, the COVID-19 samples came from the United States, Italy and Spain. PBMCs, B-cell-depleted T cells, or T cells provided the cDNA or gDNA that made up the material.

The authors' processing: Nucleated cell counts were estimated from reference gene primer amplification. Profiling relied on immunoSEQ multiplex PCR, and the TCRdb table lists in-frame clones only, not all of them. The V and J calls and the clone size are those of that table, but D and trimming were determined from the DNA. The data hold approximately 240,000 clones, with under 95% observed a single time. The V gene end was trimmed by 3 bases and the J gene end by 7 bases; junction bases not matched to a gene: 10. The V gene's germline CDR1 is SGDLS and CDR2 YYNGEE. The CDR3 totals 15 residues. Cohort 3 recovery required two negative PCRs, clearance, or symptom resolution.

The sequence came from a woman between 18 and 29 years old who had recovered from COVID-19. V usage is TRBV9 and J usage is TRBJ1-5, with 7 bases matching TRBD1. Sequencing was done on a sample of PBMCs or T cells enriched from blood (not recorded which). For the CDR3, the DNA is TGTGCCAGCAGCGCCTCGACAGGGAGAGACCAGCCCCAGCATTTT. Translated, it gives CASSASTGRDQPQHF. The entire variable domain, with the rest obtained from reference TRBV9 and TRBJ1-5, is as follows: DSGVTQTPKHLITATGQRVTLRCSPRSGDLSVYWYQQSLDQGLQFLIQYYNGEERAKGNILERFSAQQFPDLHSELNLSSLELGDSALYFCASSASTGRDQPQHFGDGTRLSIL.